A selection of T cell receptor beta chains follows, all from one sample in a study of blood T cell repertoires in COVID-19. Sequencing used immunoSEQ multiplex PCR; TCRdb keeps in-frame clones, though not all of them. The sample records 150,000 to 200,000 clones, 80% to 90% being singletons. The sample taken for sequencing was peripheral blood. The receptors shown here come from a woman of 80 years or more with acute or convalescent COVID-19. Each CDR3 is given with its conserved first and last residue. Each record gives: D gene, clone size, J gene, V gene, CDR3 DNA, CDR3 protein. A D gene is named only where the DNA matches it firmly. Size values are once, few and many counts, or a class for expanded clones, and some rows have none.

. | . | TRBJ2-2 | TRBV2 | TGTGCCAGCAGTGAGGAGGGGTCCGGGGAGCTGTTTTTT | CASSEEGSGELFF
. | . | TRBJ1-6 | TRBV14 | TGTGCCAGCAGCCAGGCCAATTCACCCCTCCACTTT | CASSQANSPLHF
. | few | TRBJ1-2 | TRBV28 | TGTGCCAGCAATAGCGGAGATCGTGGCTACACCTTC | CASNSGDRGYTF
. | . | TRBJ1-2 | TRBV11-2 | TGTGCCAGCAGCTTAGGAGTAGCTGGCTACACCTTC | CASSLGVAGYTF
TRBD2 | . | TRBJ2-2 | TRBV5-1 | TGCGCCAGCAGCTATTATAGCGGGAGAACCGGGGAGCTGTTTTTT | CASSYYSGRTGELFF
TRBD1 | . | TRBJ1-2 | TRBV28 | TGTGCCAGCAGGCCGACAGGGGTATATGGCTACACCTTC | CASRPTGVYGYTF
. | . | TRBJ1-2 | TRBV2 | TGTGCCAGCAGTGCCACAGGGAACTATGGCTACACCTTC | CASSATGNYGYTF
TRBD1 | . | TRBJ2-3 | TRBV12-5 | TGTGCTAGTGGTTTGACAGGGGGGCGCTACCCCACAGATACGCAGTATTTT | CASGLTGGRYPTDTQYF
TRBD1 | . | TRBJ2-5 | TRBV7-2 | TGTGCCAGCAGCTTCGACAGGGGTCAAGAGACCCAGTACTTC | CASSFDRGQETQYF
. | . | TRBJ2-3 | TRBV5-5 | TGTGCCAGCAGCTTGCGGTGGGCCGCTAGCACAGATACGCAGTATTTT | CASSLRWAASTDTQYF
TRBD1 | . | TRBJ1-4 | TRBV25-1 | TGTGCCAGCAGACGAGACAGGGGAACTAATGAAAAACTGTTTTTT | CASRRDRGTNEKLFF
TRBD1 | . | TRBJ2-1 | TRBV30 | TGTGCCTGGGGGACAGTCAATGAGCAGTTCTTC | CAWGTVNEQFF
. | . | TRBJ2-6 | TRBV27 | TGTGCCAGCAGTCTTAGAACTTCCTTTGTGCTATCTGGGGCCAACGTCCTGACTTTC | CASSLRTSFVLSGANVLTF
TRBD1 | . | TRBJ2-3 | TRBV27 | TGTGCCAGCAGGACAGGGGGCGCAAATACGCAGTATTTT | CASRTGGANTQYF
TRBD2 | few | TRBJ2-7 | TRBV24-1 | TGTGCCACCAGTGATCAACCGGGACTAGGAGGGGGCGAGCAGTACTTC | CATSDQPGLGGGEQYF
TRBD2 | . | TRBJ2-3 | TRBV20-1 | TGCAGTGCTAGTCTAGCGGGAGCCAGCACAGATACGCAGTATTTT | CSASLAGASTDTQYF
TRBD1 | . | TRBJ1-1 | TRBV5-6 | TGTGCCAGCAGCCTCATAAGGGACAGGGTGGGCACTGAAGCTTTCTTT | CASSLIRDRVGTEAFF
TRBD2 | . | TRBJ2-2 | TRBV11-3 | TGTGCCAGCAGCTTAGGGGTAGCGGGGTCGAAGAGGAGCACCGGGGAGCTGTTTTTT | CASSLGVAGSKRSTGELFF
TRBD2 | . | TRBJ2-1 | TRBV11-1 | TGTGCCAGCAGCTTAGATCGTAGCGGGAGCTACAATGAGCAGTTCTTC | CASSLDRSGSYNEQFF
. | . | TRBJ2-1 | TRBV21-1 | TGTGCCAGCAGGAAGCCCGGGACTAGCACCCATGAGCAGTTCTTC | CASRKPGTSTHEQFF
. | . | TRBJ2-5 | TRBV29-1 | TGCAGCGTTGGGCCGGGTCAAGAGACCCAGTACTTC | CSVGPGQETQYF
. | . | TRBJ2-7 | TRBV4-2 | TGTGCCAGCAGCCTCCGACTAGACCACGAGCAGTACTTC | CASSLRLDHEQYF
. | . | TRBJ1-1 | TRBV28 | TGTGCCAGCAGGACAGCTATGAACACTGAAGCTTTCTTT | CASRTAMNTEAFF
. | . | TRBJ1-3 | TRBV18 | TGTGCCAGCTCAGGTTTCGGGACACCACGATTGGAGGGAAACACCATATATTTT | CASSGFGTPRLEGNTIYF
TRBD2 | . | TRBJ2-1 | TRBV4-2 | TGTGCCAGCAGCCAAGAAATAGCAGCGGGAAGGCGTCCGATCTACAATGAGCAGTTCTTC | CASSQEIAAGRRPIYNEQFF
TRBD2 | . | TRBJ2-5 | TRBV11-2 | TGTGCCAGCAGCTCATCTAGCGGGGGGGCACTAATCGGGGAGACCCAGTACTTC | CASSSSSGGALIGETQYF
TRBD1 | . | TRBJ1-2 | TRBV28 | TGTGCCAGCAGCCCACCGGGACAGGGGAACTATGGCTACACCTTC | CASSPPGQGNYGYTF
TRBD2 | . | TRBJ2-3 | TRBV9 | TGTGCCAGCAGCGCCGCGACTAGCGTTCGTACAGATACGCAGTATTTT | CASSAATSVRTDTQYF
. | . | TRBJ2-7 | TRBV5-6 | TGTGCCAGCAGCTTGTGGTATGGGAGAGGCGAGCAGTACTTC | CASSLWYGRGEQYF
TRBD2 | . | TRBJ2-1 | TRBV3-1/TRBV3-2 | TGTGCCAGCAGCCAAGATCAGTTGAGGGAGGGCCACAATGAGCAGTTCTTC | CASSQDQLREGHNEQFF
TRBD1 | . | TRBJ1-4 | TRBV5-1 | TGCGCCAGCAGCTCGGGACAGGGGCGGGTTAATGAAAAACTGTTTTTT | CASSSGQGRVNEKLFF
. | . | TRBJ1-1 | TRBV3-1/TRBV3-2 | TGTGCCAGCACCAAACTCAGGCTCGGGGGTTACACTGAAGCTTTCTTT | CASTKLRLGGYTEAFF
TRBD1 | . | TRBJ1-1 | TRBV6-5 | TGTGCCACGAGACCGGGACAGCAGAACACTGAAGCTTTCTTT | CATRPGQQNTEAFF
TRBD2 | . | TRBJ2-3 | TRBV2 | TGTGCCAGCAGTGGTACTAGCGCAGATACGCAGTATTTT | CASSGTSADTQYF
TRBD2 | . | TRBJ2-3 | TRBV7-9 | TGTGCCAGCAGCCCCACTAGCGGACTCACAGATACGCAGTATTTT | CASSPTSGLTDTQYF
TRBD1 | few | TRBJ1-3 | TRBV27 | TGTGCCAGCAGTTTAGACAGGGGGGCTGGAAACACCATATATTTT | CASSLDRGAGNTIYF
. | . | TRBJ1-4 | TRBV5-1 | TGCGCCAGCAGCTACCAGGGGAAACCTAATGAAAAACTGTTTTTT | CASSYQGKPNEKLFF
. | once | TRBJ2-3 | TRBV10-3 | TGTGCCATCAGTGGTCGGGGGGCCAGCACAGATACGCAGTATTTT | CAISGRGASTDTQYF
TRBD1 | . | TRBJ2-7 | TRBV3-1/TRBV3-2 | TGTGCCAGCAGCCAGGGACAGGGAGGCTACGAGCAGTACTTC | CASSQGQGGYEQYF
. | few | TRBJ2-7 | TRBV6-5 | TGTGCCAGCAGTTACTCGTACCGCCAGAACGAGCAGTACTTC | CASSYSYRQNEQYF
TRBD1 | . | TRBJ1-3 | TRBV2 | TGTGCCAGCAGTGATCAAGGACAGGGGATATCTGGAAACACCATATATTTT | CASSDQGQGISGNTIYF
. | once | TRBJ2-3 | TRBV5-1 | TGCGCCAGCAGCACCGCGGGAAATACGCAGTATTTT | CASSTAGNTQYF
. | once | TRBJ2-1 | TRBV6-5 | TGTGCCAGCAGTCCACAGGGTATCGCGGGCAATGAGCAGTTCTTC | CASSPQGIAGNEQFF
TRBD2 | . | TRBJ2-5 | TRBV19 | TGTGCCAGTAGTATCGCAGGCGGGAGAGCGGAGACCCAGTACTTC | CASSIAGGRAETQYF
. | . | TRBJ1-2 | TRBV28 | TGTGCCAGCAGTAGGGAGACTGACTATGGCTACACCTTC | CASSRETDYGYTF
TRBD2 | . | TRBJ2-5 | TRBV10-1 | TGCGCCAGCAGTGAGATAGGCAGCGGGAGGGCCTCCGGGACCCAGTACTTC | CASSEIGSGRASGTQYF
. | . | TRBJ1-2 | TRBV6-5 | TGTGCCAGCAGTTACGGGACAGGCTACACCTTC | CASSYGTGYTF
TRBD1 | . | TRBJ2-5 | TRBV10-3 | TGTGCCATCAGTGATATCGGACAGGGCCCAGAGACCCAGTACTTC | CAISDIGQGPETQYF
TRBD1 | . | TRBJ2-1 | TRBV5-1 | TGCGCCAGCAGCTTGGGACAGGGGGCATTTGATGAGCAGTTCTTC | CASSLGQGAFDEQFF
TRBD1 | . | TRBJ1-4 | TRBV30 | TGTGCCTCCCGCAGGACAGGGGGTGAAAAACTGTTTTTT | CASRRTGGEKLFF
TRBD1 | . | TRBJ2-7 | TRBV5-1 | TGCGCCAGCAGCCACCGACAGGGTGCAGCGTACGAGCAGTACTTC | CASSHRQGAAYEQYF